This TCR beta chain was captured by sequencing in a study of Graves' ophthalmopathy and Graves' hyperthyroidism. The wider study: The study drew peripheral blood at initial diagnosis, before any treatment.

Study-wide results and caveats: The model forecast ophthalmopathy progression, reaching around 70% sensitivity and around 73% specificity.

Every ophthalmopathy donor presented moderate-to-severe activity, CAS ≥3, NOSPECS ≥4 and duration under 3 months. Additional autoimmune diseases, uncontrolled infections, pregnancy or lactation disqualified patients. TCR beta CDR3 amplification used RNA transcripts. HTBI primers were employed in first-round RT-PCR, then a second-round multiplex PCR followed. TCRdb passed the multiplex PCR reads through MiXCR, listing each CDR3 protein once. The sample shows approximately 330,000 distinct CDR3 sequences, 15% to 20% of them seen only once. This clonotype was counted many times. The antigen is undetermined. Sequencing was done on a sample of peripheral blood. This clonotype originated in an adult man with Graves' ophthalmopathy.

The CDR3 sequence is CASSSFTSQSPEQYF. The CDR3 nucleotides are TGTGCCAGCAGTAGTTTTACATCACAGTCCCCGGAGCAGTACTTC. V and J are TRBV12-3 or TRBV12-4 and TRBJ2-7; D unresolved. This CDR3 spans 15 amino acids. V was clipped by 5 bases and J by 7 bases, with 21 bases between them.